This T cell receptor beta chain appears in the sequencing data of a study of post-analysis software for immune sequencing data (dated by TCRdb to the mid-2010s). Study-level background: The recorded disease courses included relapsing-remitting, secondary progressive and progressive-relapsing multiple sclerosis, and some patients had no subtype annotation. Patient repertoires were compared against 10 to 12 previously published healthy control repertoires from donors aged roughly 6 to 25 years. A subset of samples was prepared in parallel using single-end sample barcoding, then pooled and co-amplified after Illumina adapter ligation. Overall study outcomes, separate from this receptor: Multiple sclerosis patients had significantly lower normalized Chao1 diversity than controls, a result that suggests substantial peripheral T-cell clonal expansion. Patients showed significantly higher frequencies than controls for a handful of TRBV segments, among them TRBV5-6, TRBV5-1 and TRBV20-1. The multiple sclerosis patient group was slightly younger than the control group. When samples were clustered directly using the F measure, samples prepared in the same batch co-clustered strongly, which prompted a batch-effect correction.

Only a few counts were recorded for this clonotype. Its specific antigen is unknown. No base quality values were provided; no much bigger clone lies one nucleotide off. To demonstrate the VDJtools post-analysis software, TCR beta repertoires were profiled from the peripheral blood of about 14 young patients with multiple sclerosis. The patients with multiple sclerosis were children and adolescents between about 6 and 17 years of age. The library was produced with PCR. The sequencing machine was an Illumina HiSeq 2500. To reduce PCR and sequencing biases, unique molecular identifiers were built into the TCR beta cDNA libraries. About 500,000 cDNA molecules were obtained per 1 to 10 million input T cells, so each molecule approximated one T cell. The patient libraries were prepared and sequenced using the same protocol as the earlier healthy control dataset. Samples belonging to the same batch were prepared together, multiplexed and sequenced on a shared HiSeq lane. Per the original workflow: Raw barcoded reads were processed with MIGEC, discarding single-read molecular identifier groups before consensus assembly and CDR3 extraction. Clonotype tables were post-analysed with VDJtools, normalizing diversity by down-sampling all datasets to the smallest sample size. Repertoire overlap clustering matched CDR3 amino acid but not nucleotide sequences to correct batch-related cross-sample contamination. TCRdb trimmed the raw reads at Q25, called clones with MiXCR and kept productive beta chains. Entries that share a CDR3 protein sequence are merged under the most common genes and DNA. In this record, the V and J calls reflect TCRdb's handling and not the investigators' own analysis. Recorded for this sample are about 540,000 distinct CDR3 sequences; roughly 34% of them occurred a single time. The ten biggest clones cover 4.5% to 7.5% of the sample.

Relative to germline, V is 1 base shorter and J is 5 bases shorter, with 17 bases between their ends. CDR1 and CDR2, per the germline V gene (reference sequence), are LNHDA and SQIVND. The CDR3 starts with the cysteine, ends with the phenylalanine, and has 16 residues. Only the CDR3 DNA stays, 48 bases, in frame from base 1. The sample was blood. The receptor chain draws on TRBV19 and TRBJ2-5; the D gene is perhaps TRBD2, on 5 matching bases. The clonotype originates from a girl aged 2-17 years with multiple sclerosis. The nucleotide sequence reads TGTGCCAGTAGTATAGTTGGACTCTCTCTTCTGGAGACCCAGTACTTC. It is translated as CASSIVGLSLLETQYF.